A selection of T cell receptor beta chains follows, all from one sample in a study of prognosis after radiotherapy for stage I lung cancer. TCRdb passed the multiplex PCR reads through MiXCR, listing each CDR3 protein once. The table has fewer than 50,000 distinct CDR3 sequences, around a quarter seen once; the top ten hold 25% to 30%. Sequenced here: PBMCs, sampled before or after stereotactic body radiation therapy (not recorded which). All receptors derive from a donor over 45 with non-small cell lung cancer. The CDR3 runs from the conserved cysteine through the conserved F or W. A D gene is named only where the DNA matches it firmly. A clone size is listed for some rows: how often the clone was seen (once, few, many), or a class if it is expanded.

>TRBJ2-1|TRBV29-1|TRBD1|many
CSVEGTARDNEQFF
TGCAGCGTCGAAGGGACAGCCCGGGACAATGAGCAGTTCTTC
>TRBJ2-2|TRBV3-1|TRBD1|medium-sized
CASSQVRGLAGELFF
TGTGCCAGCAGCCAAGTCAGGGGGCTGGCCGGGGAGCTGTTTTTT
>TRBJ2-7|TRBV27|TRBD2|many
CASSPSREGLYEQYF
TGTGCCAGCAGTCCCTCTCGGGAGGGCCTCTACGAGCAGTACTTC
>TRBJ2-7|TRBV5-6|-|many
CASSLVGGGAGKGQYF
TGTGCCAGCAGCTTGGTTGGCGGAGGGGCGGGTAAAGGGCAGTACTTC
>TRBJ2-1|TRBV20-1|TRBD1|-
CSAQRTGEGGEQFF
TGCAGTGCTCAACGGACAGGGGAAGGCGGTGAGCAGTTCTTC
>TRBJ2-5|TRBV7-3|TRBD2|many
CASSQGLAGGQETQYF
TGTGCCAGCAGCCAAGGTTTAGCGGGAGGACAAGAGACCCAGTACTTC
>TRBJ2-2|TRBV5-1|-|-
CASPWAANTGELFF
TGCGCCAGCCCCTGGGCAGCTAACACCGGGGAGCTGTTTTTT
>TRBJ1-5|TRBV28|-|many
CASRYNSNQPQHF
TGTGCCAGCAGGTATAATAGCAATCAGCCCCAGCATTTT
>TRBJ2-2|TRBV5-1|TRBD2|many
CASSQSSGSLHGELFF
TGCGCCAGCAGCCAATCTAGCGGGAGTCTACACGGGGAGCTGTTTTTT
>TRBJ2-7|TRBV28|-|many
CASSLYGYEQYF
TGTGCCAGCAGTTTATATGGGTACGAGCAGTACTTC
>TRBJ2-7|TRBV27|-|once
CASNPVEQYF
TGTGCCAGCAACCCTGTCGAGCAGTACTTC